The rows below give T cell receptor beta chains drawn from one sample of a study of T cells after yellow fever vaccination. TCRdb recomputed calls from the 5' RACE reads with MiXCR, one row per CDR3 protein. The data show about 340,000 distinct CDR3 sequences, roughly 4.3% seen once. Sequences were derived from PBMCs, sampled 5 days after the yellow fever booster vaccination. The receptors here all came from a man aged 18 to 29 who received the YFV17D yellow fever vaccine. Both conserved end residues are part of each CDR3. D genes are given only for firm matches. Clone size, where shown, is once, few, many, or a class for clones that have expanded.

j_call	v_call	clone_size	d_call	cdr3_aa	cdr3_nt
TRBJ1-1	TRBV5-6	few	NA	CASSLKTEVGAFF	TGTGCCAGCAGCTTGAAAACGGAAGTAGGAGCTTTCTTT
TRBJ2-7	TRBV6-5	many	NA	CASSYSPRTVVTEQYF	TGTGCCAGCAGTTACTCGCCCCGGACGGTGGTTACGGAGCAGTACTTC
TRBJ2-1	TRBV24-1	few	NA	CATSEGDSYNEQFF	TGTGCCACCAGTGAGGGTGACTCCTACAATGAGCAGTTCTTC
TRBJ1-1	TRBV12-3/TRBV12-4	few	NA	CASSLGGRDGTEAFF	TGTGCCAGCAGTTTGGGGGGGCGGGATGGCACTGAAGCTTTCTTT
TRBJ1-5	TRBV7-2	few	TRBD1	CASSLFRTGDGQPQHF	TGTGCCAGCAGCTTATTCAGGACAGGGGATGGTCAGCCCCAGCATTTT
TRBJ2-2	TRBV6-6	NA	NA	CASTPGAGELFF	TGTGCCAGCACCCCAGGGGCCGGGGAGCTGTTTTTT
TRBJ1-6	TRBV9	NA	NA	CASSVAMDSPLHF	TGTGCCAGCAGCGTAGCTATGGATTCACCCCTCCACTTT
TRBJ1-3	TRBV4-1	many	NA	CASSQNGAGIFSGNTIYF	TGCGCCAGCAGCCAGAACGGGGCAGGGATATTCTCTGGAAACACCATATATTTT
TRBJ2-3	TRBV5-1	many	NA	CASSSGQSTDTQYF	TGCGCCAGCAGCTCCGGACAGAGCACAGATACGCAGTATTTT
TRBJ1-1	TRBV6-6	many	TRBD1	CASSYSSSGGSNTEAFF	TGTGCCAGCAGTTACTCGAGCTCAGGGGGTAGCAACACTGAAGCTTTCTTT
TRBJ1-3	TRBV12-3/TRBV12-4	many	NA	CASSELSGNTIYF	TGTGCCAGCAGCGAGCTCTCTGGAAACACCATATATTTT
TRBJ2-1	TRBV6-5	NA	TRBD2	CASSQGPSGGGHEQFF	TGTGCCAGCAGTCAGGGGCCTAGCGGGGGGGGGCATGAGCAGTTCTTC
TRBJ1-4	TRBV29-1	many	NA	CSVELGAGAEKLFF	TGCAGCGTTGAACTTGGGGCAGGGGCTGAAAAACTGTTTTTT
TRBJ2-3	TRBV7-9	many	NA	CASSLYSTDTQYF	TGTGCCAGCAGCTTGTATAGCACAGATACGCAGTATTTT
TRBJ2-5	TRBV20-1	NA	NA	CSARDRAGQETQYF	TGCAGTGCTAGAGATCGGGCAGGCCAAGAGACCCAGTACTTC
TRBJ2-1	TRBV20-1	NA	TRBD2	CSVGLAGVSYNEQFF	TGCAGTGTCGGACTAGCGGGGGTCTCCTACAATGAGCAGTTCTTC
TRBJ1-1	TRBV5-1	NA	NA	CASSPEPGSTEAFF	TGCGCCAGCAGCCCTGAACCGGGGAGCACTGAAGCTTTCTTT